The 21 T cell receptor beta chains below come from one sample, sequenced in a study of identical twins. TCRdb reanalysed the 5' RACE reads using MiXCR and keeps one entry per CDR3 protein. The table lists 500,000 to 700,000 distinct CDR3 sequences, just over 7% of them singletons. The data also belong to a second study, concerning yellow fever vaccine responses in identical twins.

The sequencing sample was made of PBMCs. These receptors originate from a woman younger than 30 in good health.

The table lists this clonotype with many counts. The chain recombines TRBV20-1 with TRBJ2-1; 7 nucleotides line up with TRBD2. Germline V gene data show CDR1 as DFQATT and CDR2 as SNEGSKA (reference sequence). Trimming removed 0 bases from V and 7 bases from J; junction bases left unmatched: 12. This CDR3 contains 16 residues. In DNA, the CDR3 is TGCAGTGCTAGAGATCTCGTAGGCGGGAGTGTGAATGAGCAGTTCTTC. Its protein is CSARDLVGGSVNEQFF.

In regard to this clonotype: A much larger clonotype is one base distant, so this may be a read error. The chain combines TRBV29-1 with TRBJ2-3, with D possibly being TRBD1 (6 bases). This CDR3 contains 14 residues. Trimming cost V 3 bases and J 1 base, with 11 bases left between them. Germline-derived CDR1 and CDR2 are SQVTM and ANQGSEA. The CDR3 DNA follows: TGCAGCGTTGACGAGTGGACAGGCACAGATACGCAGTATTTT. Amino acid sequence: CSVDEWTGTDTQYF.

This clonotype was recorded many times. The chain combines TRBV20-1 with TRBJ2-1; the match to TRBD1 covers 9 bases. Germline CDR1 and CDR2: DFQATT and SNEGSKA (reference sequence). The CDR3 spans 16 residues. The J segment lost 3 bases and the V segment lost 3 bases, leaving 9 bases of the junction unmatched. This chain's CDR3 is CSARPQDRGNYNEQFF. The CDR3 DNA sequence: TGCAGTGCTAGGCCCCAAGACAGGGGGAACTACAATGAGCAGTTCTTC.

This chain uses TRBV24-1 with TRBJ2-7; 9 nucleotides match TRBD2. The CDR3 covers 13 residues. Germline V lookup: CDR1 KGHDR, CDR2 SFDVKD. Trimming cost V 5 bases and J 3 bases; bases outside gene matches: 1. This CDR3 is CATSGLADYEQYF. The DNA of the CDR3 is TGTGCCACCAGTGGACTAGCGGACTACGAGCAGTACTTC.

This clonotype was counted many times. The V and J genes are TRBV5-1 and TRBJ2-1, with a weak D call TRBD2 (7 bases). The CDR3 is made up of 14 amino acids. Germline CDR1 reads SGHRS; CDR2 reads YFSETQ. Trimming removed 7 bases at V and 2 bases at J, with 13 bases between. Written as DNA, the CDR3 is TGCGCCAGCTGGGGGGGCCTCACCTACAATGAGCAGTTCTTC. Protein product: CASWGGLTYNEQFF.

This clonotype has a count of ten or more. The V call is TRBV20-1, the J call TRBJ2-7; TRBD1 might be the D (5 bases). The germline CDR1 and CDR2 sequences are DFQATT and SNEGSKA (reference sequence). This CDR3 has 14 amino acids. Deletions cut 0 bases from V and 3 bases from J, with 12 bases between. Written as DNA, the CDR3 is TGCAGTGCTAGAGATAGGGCAGGGCTCTACGAGCAGTACTTC. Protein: CSARDRAGLYEQYF.

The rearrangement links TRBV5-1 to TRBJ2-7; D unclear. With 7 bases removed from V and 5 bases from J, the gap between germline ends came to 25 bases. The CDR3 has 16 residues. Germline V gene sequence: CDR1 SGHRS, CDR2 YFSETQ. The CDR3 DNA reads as TGCGCCAGCTCCATGAGAGGCCCCGAAGGTAACCACGAGCAGTACGTC. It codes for CASSMRGPEGNHEQYV.

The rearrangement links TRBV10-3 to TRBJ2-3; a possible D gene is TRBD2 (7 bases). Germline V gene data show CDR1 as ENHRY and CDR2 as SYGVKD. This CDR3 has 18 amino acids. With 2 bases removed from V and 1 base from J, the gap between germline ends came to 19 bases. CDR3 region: CAISEMRGRGIGTDTQYF. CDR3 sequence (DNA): TGTGCCATCAGTGAGATGAGGGGGAGGGGAATTGGCACAGATACGCAGTATTTT.

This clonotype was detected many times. CDR3 sequence: CSVGGTGTGANVLTF. The CDR3 coding sequence is TGCAGCGTTGGGGGGACGGGAACCGGGGCCAACGTCCTGACTTTC. The chain recombines TRBV29-1 with TRBJ2-6; D tentatively reads TRBD1 or TRBD2 (5 bases each). V gave up 4 bases and J gave up 4 bases, with 14 bases separating them. Germline CDR1 SQVTM, CDR2 ANQGSEA. CDR3 size: 15 residues.

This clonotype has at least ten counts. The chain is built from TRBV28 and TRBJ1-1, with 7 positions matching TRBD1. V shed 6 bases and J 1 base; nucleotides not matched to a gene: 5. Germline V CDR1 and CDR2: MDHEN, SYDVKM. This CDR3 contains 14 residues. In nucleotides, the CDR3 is TGTGCCAGCAGAAAGACAGGGTGGAACACTGAAGCTTTCTTT. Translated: CASRKTGWNTEAFF. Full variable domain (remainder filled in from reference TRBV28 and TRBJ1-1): DVKVTQSSRYLVKRTGEKVFLECVQDMDHENMFWYRQDPGLGLRLIYFSYDVKMKEKGDIPEGYSVSREKKERFSLILESASTNQTSMYLCASRKTGWNTEAFFGQGTRLTVV.

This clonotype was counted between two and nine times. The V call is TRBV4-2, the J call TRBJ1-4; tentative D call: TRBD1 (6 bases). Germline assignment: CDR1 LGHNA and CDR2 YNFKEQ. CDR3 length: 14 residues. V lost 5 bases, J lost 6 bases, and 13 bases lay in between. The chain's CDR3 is CASSSGSGDEKLFF. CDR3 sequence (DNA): TGTGCCAGCAGCTCAGGGTCAGGGGATGAAAAACTGTTTTTT.

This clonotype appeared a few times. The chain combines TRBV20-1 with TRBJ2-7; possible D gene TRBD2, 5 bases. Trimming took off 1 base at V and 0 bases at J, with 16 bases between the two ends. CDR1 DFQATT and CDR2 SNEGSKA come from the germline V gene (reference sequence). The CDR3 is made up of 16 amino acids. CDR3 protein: CSARGTRSGSSYEQYV. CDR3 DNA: TGCAGTGCTAGAGGGACGAGGAGCGGTAGCTCCTACGAGCAGTACGTC.

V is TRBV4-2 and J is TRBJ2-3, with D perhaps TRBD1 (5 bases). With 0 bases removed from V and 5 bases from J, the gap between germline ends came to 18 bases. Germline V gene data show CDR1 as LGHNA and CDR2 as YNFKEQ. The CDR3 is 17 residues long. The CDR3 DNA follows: TGTGCCAGCAGCCAAGATGGGTCTGGACCCCAGGGAGATACGCAGTATTTT. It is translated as CASSQDGSGPQGDTQYF.

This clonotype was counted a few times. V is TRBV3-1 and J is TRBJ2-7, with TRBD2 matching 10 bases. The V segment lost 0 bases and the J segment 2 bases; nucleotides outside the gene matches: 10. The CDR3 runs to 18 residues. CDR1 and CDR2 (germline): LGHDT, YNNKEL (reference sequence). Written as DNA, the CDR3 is TGTGCCAGCAGCCAAGATCTGGAGGGACTAGCGCAACCCTACGAGCAGTACTTC. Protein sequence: CASSQDLEGLAQPYEQYF.

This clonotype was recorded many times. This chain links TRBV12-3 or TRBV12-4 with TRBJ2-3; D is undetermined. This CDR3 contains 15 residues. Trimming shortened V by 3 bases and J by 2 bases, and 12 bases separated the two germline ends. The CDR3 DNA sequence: TGTGCCAGCAGTTTCGACGGTAGCTTCACAGATACGCAGTATTTT. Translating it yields CASSFDGSFTDTQYF.

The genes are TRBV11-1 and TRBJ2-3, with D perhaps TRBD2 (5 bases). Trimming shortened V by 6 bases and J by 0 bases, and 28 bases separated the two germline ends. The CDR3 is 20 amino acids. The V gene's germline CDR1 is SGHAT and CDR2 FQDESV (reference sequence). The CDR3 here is CASRGTLRAGLAASTDTQYF. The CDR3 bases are TGTGCCAGCAGGGGAACACTCCGAGCCGGGCTAGCAGCCAGCACAGATACGCAGTATTTT.

The CDR3: CATSRVVGGSSYNEQFF. The CDR3 DNA follows: TGTGCCACCAGCAGAGTGGTAGGAGGGAGCTCCTACAATGAGCAGTTCTTC. V usage is TRBV15 and J usage is TRBJ2-1; possible D gene TRBD2, 6 bases. Trimming removed 1 base at V and 0 bases at J, with 13 bases between. This CDR3 spans 17 amino acids. CDR1 is LNHNV and CDR2 is YYDKDF in the germline V gene (reference sequence).

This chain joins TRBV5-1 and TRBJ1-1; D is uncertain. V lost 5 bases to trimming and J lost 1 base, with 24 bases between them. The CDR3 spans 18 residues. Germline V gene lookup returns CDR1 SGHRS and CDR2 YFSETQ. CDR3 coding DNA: TGCGCCAGCAGTTATACTACCGGGGAGCGGCAGGAGAACACTGAAGCTTTCTTT. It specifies CASSYTTGERQENTEAFF.

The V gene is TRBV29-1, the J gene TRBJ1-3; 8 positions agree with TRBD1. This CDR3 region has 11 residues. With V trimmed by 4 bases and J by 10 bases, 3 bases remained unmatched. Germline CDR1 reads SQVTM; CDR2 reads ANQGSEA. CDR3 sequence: CSVGTGGTIYF. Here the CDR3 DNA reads TGCAGCGTTGGAACAGGGGGTACCATATATTTT.

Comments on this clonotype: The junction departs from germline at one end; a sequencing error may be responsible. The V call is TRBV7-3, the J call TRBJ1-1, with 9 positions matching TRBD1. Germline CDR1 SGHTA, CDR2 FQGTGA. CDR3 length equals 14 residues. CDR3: CASSLGTGNSEAFF. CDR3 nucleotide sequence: TGTGCCAGCAGCTTAGGGACAGGGAACTCTGAAGCTTTCTTT.

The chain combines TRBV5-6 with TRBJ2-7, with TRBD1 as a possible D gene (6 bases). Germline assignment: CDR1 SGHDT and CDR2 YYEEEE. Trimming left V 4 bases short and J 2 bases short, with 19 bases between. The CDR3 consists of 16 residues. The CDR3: CASSGGIGQTPYEQYV. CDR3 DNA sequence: TGTGCCAGCAGCGGTGGTATAGGACAGACTCCCTACGAGCAGTACGTC.